This T cell receptor beta chain is from a study of T cell repertoires in cytomegalovirus infection. The germline CDR1 and CDR2 sequences are LNHDA and SQIVND (reference sequence). The CDR3 length is 16 residues. Trimming took off 7 bases at V and 3 bases at J, with 19 bases between the two ends. TCRdb ran MiXCR on the reads and lists one entry per CDR3 protein. The sample contains 290,000 or so distinct CDR3 sequences, over 20% of which appear only once. Notes on the study in general: Summed frequency of shared TCR beta families picked out CMV carriers who also had the relevant HLA.

In this sample, this clonotype turned up a few times. Its target is unknown. The chain is built from TRBV19 and TRBJ1-5, with D maybe TRBD1 (6 bases). Material: PBMCs. The receptor was isolated from a human donor in good health (CMV status not recorded). Some clones in this sample may be carry-over from other donors' samples. CDR3 in amino acids: CASTPGVGANNQPQHF. The CDR3 DNA sequence: TGTGCCAGTACCCCCGGGGTGGGGGCGAACAATCAGCCCCAGCATTTT.